This T cell receptor beta chain was profiled in a study of blood T cell repertoires in COVID-19. Looking at the study overall: Material from acute and convalescent COVID-19 was sourced from the United States, Italy and Spain.

How the authors handled the data: Scientists estimated how many nucleated cells there were by amplifying reference gene primers. Sequencing was performed with immunoSEQ multiplex PCR; in TCRdb, only in-frame clones are kept and a portion is missing. V and J calls and clone size are those listed in that table; D and trimming were worked out from the DNA. The sample records around 88,000 clones, more than 65% being singletons. Per the germline V gene, CDR1 is MNHNY and CDR2 is SVGAGI (reference sequence). This CDR3 has 11 residues. The V end lost 8 bases, the J end lost 8 bases, and 9 bases lay between the germline ends.

The chain combines TRBV6-6 with TRBJ2-2; no clear D gene. The receptor was isolated from a man aged 55 to 70 with acute or convalescent COVID-19. The sequenced material came from peripheral blood. The CDR3 DNA reads TGTGCCAGCCTAGAGCCGGGGGAGCTGTTTTTT. Protein product: CASLEPGELFF.